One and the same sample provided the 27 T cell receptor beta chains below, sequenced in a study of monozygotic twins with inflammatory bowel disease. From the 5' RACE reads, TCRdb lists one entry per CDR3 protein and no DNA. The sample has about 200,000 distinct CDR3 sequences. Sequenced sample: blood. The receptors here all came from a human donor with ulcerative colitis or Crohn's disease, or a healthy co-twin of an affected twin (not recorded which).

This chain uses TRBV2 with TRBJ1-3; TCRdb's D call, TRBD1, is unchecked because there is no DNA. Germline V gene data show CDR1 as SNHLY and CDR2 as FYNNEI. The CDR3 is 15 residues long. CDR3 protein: CASSEDSNSGNTIYF. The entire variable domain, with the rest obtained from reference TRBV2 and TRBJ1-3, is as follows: EPEVTQTPSHQVTQMGQEVILRCVPISNHLYFYWYRQILGQKVEFLVSFYNNEISEKSEIFDDQFSVERPDGSNFTLKIRSTKLEDSAMYFCASSEDSNSGNTIYFGEGSWLTVV.

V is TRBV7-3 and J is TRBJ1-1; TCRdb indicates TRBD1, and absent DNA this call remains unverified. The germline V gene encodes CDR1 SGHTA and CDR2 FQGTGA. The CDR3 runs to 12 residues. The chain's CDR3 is CASSLPGGDRSF.

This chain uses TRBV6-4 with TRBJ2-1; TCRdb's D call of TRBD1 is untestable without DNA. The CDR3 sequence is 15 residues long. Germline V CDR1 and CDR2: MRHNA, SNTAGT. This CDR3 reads CASSRERGRINEQFF.

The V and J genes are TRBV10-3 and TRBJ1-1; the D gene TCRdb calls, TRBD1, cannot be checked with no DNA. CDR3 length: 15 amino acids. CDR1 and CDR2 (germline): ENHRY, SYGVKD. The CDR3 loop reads CAISAAPGRNTEAFF.

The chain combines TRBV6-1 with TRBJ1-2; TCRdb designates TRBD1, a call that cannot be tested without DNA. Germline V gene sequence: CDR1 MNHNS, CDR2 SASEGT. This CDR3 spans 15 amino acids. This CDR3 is CASSPIGGSTYGYTF.

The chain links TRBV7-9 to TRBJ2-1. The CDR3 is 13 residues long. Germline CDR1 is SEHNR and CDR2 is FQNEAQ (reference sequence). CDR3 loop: CASCPRDYNEQFF.

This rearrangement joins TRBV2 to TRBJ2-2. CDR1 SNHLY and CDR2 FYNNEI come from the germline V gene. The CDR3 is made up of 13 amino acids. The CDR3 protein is CASSFRRFWELFF.

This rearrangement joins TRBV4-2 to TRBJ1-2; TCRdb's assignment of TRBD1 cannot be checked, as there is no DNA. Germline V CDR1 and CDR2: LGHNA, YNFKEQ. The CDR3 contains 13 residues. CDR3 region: CASSRSPGAGYTF.

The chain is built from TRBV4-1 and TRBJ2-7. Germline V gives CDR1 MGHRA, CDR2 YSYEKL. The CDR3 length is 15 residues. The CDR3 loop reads CASSQDTGRYYEQYF.

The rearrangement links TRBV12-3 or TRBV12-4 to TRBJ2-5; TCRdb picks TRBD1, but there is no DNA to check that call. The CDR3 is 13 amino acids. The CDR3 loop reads CASSLDSRGTQYF.

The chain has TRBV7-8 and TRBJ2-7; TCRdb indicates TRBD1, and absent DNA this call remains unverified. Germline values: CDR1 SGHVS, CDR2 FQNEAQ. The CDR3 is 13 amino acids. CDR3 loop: CASSLGNRDEQYF.

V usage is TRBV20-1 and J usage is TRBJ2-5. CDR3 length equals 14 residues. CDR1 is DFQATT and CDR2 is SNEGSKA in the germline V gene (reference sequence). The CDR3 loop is CSASHLGVRETQYF.

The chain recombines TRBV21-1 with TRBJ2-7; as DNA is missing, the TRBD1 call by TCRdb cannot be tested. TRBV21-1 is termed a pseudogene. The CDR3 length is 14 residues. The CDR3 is CASRTGTGSYEQYF.

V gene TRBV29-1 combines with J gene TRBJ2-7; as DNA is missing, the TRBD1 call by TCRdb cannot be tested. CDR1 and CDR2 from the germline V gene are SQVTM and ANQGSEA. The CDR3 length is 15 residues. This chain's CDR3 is CSVEQPGQGTYEQYF.

This CDR3 reads CASSTRGPGTGELFF. The chain carries TRBV7-9 and TRBJ2-2; TCRdb indicates TRBD1, and absent DNA this call remains unverified. CDR3 length: 15 amino acids. The germline V gene encodes CDR1 SEHNR and CDR2 FQNEAQ (reference sequence). The full variable domain, with the rest looked up from reference TRBV7-9 and TRBJ2-2, is DTGVSQNPRHKITKRGQNVTFRCDPISEHNRLYWYRQTLGQGPEFLTYFQNEAQLEKSRLLSDRFSAERPKGSFSTLEIQRTEQGDSAMYLCASSTRGPGTGELFFGEGSRLTVL.

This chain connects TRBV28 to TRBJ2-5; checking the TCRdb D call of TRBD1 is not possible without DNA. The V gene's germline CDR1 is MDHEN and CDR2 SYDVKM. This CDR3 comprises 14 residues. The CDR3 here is CASRIRTGQETQYF.

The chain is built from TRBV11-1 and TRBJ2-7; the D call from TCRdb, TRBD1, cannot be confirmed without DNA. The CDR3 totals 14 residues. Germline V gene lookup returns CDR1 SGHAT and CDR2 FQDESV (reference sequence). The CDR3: CASSFSQGSYEQYF.

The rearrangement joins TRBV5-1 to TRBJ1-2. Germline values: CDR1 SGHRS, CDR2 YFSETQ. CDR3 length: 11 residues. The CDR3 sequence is CASMGLGGYTF.

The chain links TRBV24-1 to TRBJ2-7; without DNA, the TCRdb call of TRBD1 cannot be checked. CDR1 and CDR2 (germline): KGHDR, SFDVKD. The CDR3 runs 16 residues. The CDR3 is CATSDGTPGDSYEQYF.

The CDR3 spells CSVGTGLATNEKLFF. This chain uses TRBV29-1 with TRBJ1-4; TCRdb proposes TRBD1, but this gene call is untestable without DNA. This CDR3 comprises 15 residues. Germline values: CDR1 SQVTM, CDR2 ANQGSEA.

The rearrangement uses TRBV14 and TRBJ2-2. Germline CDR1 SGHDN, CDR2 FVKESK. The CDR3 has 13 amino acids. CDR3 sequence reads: CASSQEAYGELFF.

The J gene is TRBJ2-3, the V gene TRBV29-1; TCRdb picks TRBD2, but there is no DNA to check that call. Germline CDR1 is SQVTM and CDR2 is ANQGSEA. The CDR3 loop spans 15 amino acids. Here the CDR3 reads CSVGGGGRATDTQYF.

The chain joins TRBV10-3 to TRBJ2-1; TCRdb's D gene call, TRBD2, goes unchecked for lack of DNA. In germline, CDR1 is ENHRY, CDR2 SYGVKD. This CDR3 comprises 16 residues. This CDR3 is CAISESPTSSSNEQFF.

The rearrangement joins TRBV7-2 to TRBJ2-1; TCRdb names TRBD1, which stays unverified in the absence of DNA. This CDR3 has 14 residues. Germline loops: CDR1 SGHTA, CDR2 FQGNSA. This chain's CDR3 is CASSGGAGENEQFF.

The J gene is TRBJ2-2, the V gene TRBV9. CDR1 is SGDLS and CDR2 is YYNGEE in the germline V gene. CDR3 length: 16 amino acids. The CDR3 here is CASSEGVADSTGELFF. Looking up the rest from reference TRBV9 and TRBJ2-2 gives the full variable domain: DSGVTQTPKHLITATGQRVTLRCSPRSGDLSVYWYQQSLDQGLQFLIQYYNGEERAKGNILERFSAQQFPDLHSELNLSSLELGDSALYFCASSEGVADSTGELFFGEGSRLTVL.

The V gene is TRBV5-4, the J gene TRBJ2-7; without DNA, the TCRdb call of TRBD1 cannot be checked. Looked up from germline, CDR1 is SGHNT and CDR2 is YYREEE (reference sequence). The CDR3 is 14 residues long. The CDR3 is CASRGGRDSYEQYF.

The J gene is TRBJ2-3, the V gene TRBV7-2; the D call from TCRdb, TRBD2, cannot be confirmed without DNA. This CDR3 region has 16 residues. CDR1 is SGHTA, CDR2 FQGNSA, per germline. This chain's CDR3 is CASSLVGGLSTDTQYF.